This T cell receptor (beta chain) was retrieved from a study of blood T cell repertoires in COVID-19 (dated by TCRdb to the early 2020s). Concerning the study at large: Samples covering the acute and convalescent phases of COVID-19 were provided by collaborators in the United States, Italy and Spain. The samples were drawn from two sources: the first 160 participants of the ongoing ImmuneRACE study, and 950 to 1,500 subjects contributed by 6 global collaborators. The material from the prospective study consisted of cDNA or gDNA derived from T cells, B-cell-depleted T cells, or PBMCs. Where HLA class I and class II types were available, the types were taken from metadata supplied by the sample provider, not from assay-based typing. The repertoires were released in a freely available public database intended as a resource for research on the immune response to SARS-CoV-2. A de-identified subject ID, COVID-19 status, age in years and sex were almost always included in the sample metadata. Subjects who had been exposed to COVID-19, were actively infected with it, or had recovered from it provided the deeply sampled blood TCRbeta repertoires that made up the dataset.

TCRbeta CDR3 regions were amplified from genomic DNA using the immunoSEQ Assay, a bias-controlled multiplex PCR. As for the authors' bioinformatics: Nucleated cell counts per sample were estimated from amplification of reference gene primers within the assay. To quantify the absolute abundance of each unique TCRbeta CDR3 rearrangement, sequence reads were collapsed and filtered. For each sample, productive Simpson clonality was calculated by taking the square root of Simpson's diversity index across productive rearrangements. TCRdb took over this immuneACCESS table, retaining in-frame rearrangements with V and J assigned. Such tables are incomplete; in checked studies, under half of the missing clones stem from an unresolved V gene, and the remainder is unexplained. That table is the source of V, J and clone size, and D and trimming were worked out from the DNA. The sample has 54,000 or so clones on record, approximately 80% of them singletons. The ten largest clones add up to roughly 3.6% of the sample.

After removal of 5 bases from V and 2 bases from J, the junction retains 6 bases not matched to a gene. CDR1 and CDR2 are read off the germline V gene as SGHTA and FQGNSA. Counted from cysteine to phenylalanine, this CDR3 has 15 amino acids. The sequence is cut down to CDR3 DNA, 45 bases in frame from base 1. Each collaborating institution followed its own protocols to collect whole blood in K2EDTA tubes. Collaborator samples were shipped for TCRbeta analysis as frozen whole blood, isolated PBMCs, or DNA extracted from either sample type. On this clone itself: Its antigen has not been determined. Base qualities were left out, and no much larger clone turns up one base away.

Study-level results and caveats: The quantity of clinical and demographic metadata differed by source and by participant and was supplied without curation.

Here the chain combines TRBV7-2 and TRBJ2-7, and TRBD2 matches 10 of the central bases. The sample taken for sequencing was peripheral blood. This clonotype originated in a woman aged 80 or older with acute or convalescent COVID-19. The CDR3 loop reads CASSPSGGQPYEQYF. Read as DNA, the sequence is TGTGCCAGCAGCCCTAGCGGGGGCCAGCCCTACGAGCAGTACTTC.